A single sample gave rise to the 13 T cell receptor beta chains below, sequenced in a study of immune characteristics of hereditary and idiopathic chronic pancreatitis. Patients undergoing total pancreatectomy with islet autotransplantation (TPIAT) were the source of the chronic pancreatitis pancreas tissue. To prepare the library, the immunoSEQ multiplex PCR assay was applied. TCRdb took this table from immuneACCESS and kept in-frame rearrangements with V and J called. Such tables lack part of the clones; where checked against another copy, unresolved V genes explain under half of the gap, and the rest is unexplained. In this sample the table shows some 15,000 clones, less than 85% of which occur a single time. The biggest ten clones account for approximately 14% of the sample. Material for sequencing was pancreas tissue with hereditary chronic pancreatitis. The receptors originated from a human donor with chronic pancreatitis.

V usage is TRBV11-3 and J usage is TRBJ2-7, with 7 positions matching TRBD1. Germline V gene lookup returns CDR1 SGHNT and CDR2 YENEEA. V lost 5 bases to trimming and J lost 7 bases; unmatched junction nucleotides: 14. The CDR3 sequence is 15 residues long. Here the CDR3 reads CASSQNGDSTGEQYF. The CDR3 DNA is TGTGCCAGCAGCCAGAACGGGGACAGCACCGGTGAGCAGTACTTC.

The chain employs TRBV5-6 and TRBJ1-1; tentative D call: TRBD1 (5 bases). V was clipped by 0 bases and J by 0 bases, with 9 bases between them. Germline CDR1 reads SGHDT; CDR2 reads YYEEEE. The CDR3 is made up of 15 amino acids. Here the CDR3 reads CASSLEGRMNTEAFF. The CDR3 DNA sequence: TGTGCCAGCAGCTTGGAGGGACGGATGAACACTGAAGCTTTCTTT.

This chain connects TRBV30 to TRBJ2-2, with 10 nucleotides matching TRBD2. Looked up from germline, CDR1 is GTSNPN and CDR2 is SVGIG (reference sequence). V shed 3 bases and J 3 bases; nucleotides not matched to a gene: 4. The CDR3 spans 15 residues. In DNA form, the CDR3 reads TGTGCCTGGAGAGCCGGGACTAGCGACACCGGGGAGCTGTTTTTT. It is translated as CAWRAGTSDTGELFF.

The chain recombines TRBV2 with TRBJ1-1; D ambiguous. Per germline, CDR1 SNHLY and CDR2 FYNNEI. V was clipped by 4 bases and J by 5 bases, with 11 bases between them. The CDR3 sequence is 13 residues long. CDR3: CASSVLEETEAFF. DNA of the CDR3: TGTGCCAGCAGTGTTTTGGAGGAAACTGAAGCTTTCTTT.

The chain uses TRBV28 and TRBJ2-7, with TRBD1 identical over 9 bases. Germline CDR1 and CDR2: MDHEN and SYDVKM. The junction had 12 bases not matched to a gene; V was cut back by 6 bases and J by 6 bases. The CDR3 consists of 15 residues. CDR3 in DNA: TGTGCCAGCAGCTCACAGGGGGCTTCCTCAGGCGAGCAGTACTTC. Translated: CASSSQGASSGEQYF.

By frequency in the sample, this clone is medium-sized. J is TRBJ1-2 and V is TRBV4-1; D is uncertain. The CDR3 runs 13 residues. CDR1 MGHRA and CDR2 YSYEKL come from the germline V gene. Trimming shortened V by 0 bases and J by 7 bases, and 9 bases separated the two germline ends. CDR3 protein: CASSQDSSGGYTF. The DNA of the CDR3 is TGCGCCAGCAGCCAAGACAGTTCAGGTGGCTACACCTTC.

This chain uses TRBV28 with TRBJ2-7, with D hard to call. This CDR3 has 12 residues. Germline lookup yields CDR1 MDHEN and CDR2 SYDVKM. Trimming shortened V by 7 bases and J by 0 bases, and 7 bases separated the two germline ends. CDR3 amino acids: CASTRSSYEQYF. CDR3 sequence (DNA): TGTGCCAGCACGAGAAGCTCCTACGAGCAGTACTTC. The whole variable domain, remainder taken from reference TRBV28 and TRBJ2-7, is DVKVTQSSRYLVKRTGEKVFLECVQDMDHENMFWYRQDPGLGLRLIYFSYDVKMKEKGDIPEGYSVSREKKERFSLILESASTNQTSMYLCASTRSSYEQYFGPGTRLTVT.

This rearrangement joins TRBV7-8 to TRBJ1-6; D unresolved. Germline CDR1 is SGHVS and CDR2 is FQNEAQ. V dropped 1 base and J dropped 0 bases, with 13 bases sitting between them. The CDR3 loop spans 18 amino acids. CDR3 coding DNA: TGTGCCAGCAGCTTAGTTGTTATGAGGAGCTCCTATAATTCACCCCTCCACTTT. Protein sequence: CASSLVVMRSSYNSPLHF.

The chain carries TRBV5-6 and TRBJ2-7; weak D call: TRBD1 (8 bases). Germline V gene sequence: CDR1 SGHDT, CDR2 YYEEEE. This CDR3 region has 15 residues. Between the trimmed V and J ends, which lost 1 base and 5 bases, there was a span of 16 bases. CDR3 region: CASSLIQGGMNEQYF. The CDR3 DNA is TGTGCCAGCAGCTTGATACAGGGGGGGATGAACGAGCAGTACTTC.

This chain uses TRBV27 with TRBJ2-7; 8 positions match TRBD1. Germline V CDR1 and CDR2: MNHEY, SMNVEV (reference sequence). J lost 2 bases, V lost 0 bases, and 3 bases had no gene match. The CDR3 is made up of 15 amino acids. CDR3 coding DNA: TGTGCCAGCAGTTTATCGGGACAGGTCGCCTACGAGCAGTACTTC. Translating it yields CASSLSGQVAYEQYF.

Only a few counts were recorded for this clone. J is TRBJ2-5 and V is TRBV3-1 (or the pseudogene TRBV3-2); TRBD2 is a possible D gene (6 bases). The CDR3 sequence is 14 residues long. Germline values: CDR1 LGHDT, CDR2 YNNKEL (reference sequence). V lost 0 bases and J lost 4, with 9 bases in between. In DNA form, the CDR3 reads TGTGCCAGCAGCCAAGACGGGAGTCGAGAGACCCAGTACTTC. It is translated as CASSQDGSRETQYF.

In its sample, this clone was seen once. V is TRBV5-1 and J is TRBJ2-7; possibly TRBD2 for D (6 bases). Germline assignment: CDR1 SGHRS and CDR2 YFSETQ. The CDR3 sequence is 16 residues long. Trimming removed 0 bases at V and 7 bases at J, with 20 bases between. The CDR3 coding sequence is TGCGCCAGCAGCTTGGCCACGAGGGGCGGGATCGGTGAGCAGTACTTC. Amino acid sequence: CASSLATRGGIGEQYF.

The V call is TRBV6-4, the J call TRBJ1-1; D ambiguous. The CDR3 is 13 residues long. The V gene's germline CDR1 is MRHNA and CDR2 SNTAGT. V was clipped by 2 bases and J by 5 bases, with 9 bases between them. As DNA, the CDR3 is TGTGCCAGCAGTGACAGGGAGTGGACTGAAGCTTTCTTT. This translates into CASSDREWTEAFF.